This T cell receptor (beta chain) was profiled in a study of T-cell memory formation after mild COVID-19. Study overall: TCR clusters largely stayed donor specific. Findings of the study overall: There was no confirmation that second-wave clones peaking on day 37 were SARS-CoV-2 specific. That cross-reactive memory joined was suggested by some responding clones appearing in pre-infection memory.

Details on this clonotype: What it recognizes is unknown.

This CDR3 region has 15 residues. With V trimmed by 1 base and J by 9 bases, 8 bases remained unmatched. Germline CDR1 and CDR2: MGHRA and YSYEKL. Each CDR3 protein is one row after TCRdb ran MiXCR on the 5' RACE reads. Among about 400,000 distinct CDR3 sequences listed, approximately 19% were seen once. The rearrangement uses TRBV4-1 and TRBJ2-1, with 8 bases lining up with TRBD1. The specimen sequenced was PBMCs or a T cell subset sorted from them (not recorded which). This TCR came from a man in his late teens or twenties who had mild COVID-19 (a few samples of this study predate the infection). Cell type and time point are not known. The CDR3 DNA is TGCGCCAGCAGCCAAGGGAGACAGGGGTGGGCTGAGCAGTTCTTC. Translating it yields CASSQGRQGWAEQFF.